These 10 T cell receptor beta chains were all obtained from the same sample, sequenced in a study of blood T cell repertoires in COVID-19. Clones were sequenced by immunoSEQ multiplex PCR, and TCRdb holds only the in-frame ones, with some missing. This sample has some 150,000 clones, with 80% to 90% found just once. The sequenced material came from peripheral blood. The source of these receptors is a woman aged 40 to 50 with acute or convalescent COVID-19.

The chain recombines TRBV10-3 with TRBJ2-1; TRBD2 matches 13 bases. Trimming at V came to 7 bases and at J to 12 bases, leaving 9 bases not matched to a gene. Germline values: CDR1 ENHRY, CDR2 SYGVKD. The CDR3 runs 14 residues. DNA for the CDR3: TGTGCCATCACCGGGACTAGCGGGATGGTAGGGCAGTTCTTC. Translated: CAITGTSGMVGQFF.

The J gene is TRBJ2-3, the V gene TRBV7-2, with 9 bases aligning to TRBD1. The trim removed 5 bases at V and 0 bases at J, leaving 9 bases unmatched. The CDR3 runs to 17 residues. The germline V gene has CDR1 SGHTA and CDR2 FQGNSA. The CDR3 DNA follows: TGTGCCAGCAGCCTTGACAGGGGGGGAAAGAGCACAGATACGCAGTATTTT. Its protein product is CASSLDRGGKSTDTQYF.

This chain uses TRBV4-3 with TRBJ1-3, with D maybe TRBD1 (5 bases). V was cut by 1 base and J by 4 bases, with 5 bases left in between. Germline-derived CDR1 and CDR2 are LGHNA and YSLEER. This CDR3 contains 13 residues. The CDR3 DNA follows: TGCGCCAGCAGCCAAGCAGGGGGAAACACCATATATTTT. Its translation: CASSQAGGNTIYF.

In nucleotides, the CDR3 is TGTGCCAGCAGTTTATCCCGAGCAAGGAGGACGCAGTATTTT. Translation gives CASSLSRARRTQYF. The J gene is TRBJ2-3, the V gene TRBV27, with D possibly matching TRBD2 (5 bases). V was shortened by 0 bases and J by 9 bases, with 13 bases between the two germline ends. Germline V gene sequence: CDR1 MNHEY, CDR2 SMNVEV (reference sequence). This CDR3 is built from 14 residues.

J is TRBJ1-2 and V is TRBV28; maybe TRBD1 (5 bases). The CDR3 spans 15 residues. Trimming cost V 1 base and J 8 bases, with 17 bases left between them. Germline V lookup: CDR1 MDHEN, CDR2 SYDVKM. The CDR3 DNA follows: TGTGCCAGCAGTTTATCCCGGGGGTGGGACCGGGGCTACACCTTC. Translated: CASSLSRGWDRGYTF.

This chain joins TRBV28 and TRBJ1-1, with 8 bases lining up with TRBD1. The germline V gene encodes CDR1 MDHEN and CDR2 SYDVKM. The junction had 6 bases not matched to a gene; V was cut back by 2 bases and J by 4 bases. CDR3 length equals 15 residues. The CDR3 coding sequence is TGTGCCAGCAGTTTAATCCAGGGGGCTGCCACTGAAGCTTTCTTT. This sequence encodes CASSLIQGAATEAFF.

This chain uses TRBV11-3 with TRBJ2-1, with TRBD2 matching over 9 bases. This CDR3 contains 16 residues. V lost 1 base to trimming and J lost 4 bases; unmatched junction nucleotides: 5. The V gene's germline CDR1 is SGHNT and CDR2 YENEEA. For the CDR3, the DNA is TGTGCCAGCAGCTTAGGGGGGACTAGCCGGTACAATGAGCAGTTCTTC. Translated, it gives CASSLGGTSRYNEQFF.

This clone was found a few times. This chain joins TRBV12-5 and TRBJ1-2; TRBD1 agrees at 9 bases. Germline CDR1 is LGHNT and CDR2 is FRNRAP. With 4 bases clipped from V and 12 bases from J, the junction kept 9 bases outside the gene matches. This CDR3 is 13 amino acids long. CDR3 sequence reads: CASGWTGTGFHTF. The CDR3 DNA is TGTGCTAGTGGTTGGACCGGGACAGGGTTCCACACCTTC.

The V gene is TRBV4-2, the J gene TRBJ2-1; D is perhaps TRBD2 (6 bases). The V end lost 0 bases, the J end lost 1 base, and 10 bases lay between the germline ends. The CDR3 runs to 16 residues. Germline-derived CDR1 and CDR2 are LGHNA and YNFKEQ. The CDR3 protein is CASSQDFSGSYNEQFF. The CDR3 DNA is TGTGCCAGCAGCCAAGATTTCAGCGGGTCCTACAATGAGCAGTTCTTC.

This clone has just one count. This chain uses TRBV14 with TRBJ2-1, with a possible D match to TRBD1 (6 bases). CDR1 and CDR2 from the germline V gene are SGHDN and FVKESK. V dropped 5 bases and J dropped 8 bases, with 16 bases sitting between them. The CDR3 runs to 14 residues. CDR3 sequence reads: CASSGRTTGDEQFF. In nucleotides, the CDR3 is TGTGCCAGCAGCGGCCGGACGACAGGCGATGAGCAGTTCTTC.